The 4 T cell receptor beta chains listed next were all sequenced from one sample in a study of blood T cell repertoires in COVID-19. Measured with immunoSEQ multiplex PCR; TCRdb has only the in-frame clones, and not every one. Among fewer than 200,000 clones, approximately 86% were seen once, and the ten largest hold 7.5% to 10%. The sequencing input was peripheral blood. The receptors originated from a man aged 50 to 60 with active or convalescent COVID-19.

J is TRBJ2-1 and V is TRBV7-6, with a tentative D call TRBD1 (6 bases). This CDR3 region has 17 residues. CDR1 is SGHVS, CDR2 FNYEAQ, per germline. The ends were cut back, 3 bases at V and 6 bases at J, with 21 bases in the middle. The CDR3, as DNA: TGTGCCAGCAGCTTGCTACAACAGGGTTCTGGGATCAATGAGCAGTTCTTC. Its protein is CASSLLQQGSGINEQFF.

J is TRBJ1-5 and V is TRBV4-1, with D perhaps TRBD1 (5 bases). This CDR3 spans 16 amino acids. In germline, CDR1 is MGHRA, CDR2 YSYEKL. V was cut by 3 bases and J by 0 bases, with 12 bases left in between. CDR3 in DNA: TGCGCCAGCAGCCATAAACAGGACATTAGCAATCAGCCCCAGCATTTT. Amino acid sequence: CASSHKQDISNQPQHF.

The J gene is TRBJ1-3, the V gene TRBV3-1 (or the pseudogene TRBV3-2); D gene ambiguous. V lost 2 bases, J lost 1 base, and 3 bases lay in between. Germline V CDR1 and CDR2: LGHDT, YNNKEL (reference sequence). CDR3 length: 13 amino acids. The CDR3 region is CASSQSSGNTIYF. The CDR3 DNA reads as TGTGCCAGCAGCCAATCGTCTGGAAACACCATATATTTT.

The V call is TRBV19, the J call TRBJ2-3, with D possibly TRBD2 on 6 matching bases. The CDR3 contains 16 residues. V was pared by 5 bases and J by 5 bases, with 20 bases between. Germline V gene data show CDR1 as LNHDA and CDR2 as SQIVND (reference sequence). CDR3 nucleotide sequence: TGTGCCAGTAGTGGCAAGACTAGACGGGGGAGAGATACGCAGTATTTT. Residues: CASSGKTRRGRDTQYF. Using reference TRBV19 and TRBJ2-3 for the parts outside the CDR3, the full variable domain is DGGITQSPKYLFRKEGQNVTLSCEQNLNHDAMYWYRQDPGQGLRLIYYSQIVNDFQKGDIAEGYSVSREKKESFPLTVTSAQKNPTAFYLCASSGKTRRGRDTQYFGPGTRLTVL.